Reported below is one T cell receptor (beta chain). The J segment lost 2 bases and the V segment lost 7 bases, leaving 4 bases of the junction unmatched. The CDR3 has 15 residues. Germline values: CDR1 MNHEY, CDR2 SVGAGI. Participants were placed into cohorts based on the clinical history they reported. The data were taken from a study of blood T cell repertoires in COVID-19. Study as a whole: The samples span acute and convalescent COVID-19 from the United States, Italy and Spain.

Authors' data handling: Cell counts per sample came from amplifying reference gene primers. Data came from immunoSEQ multiplex PCR; TCRdb stores just in-frame clones and leaves some out. Clone size and the V and J calls come from that table; the DNA yielded D and trimming. Here the sample spans 240,000 or so clones, 86% being singletons. The rearrangement joins TRBV6-5 to TRBJ2-6; TRBD2 matches at 8 bases. The sequencing sample was made of PBMCs or T cells enriched from blood (not recorded which). The clonotype was recovered from a woman aged 50 to 65 who had recovered from COVID-19. In DNA form, the CDR3 reads TGTGCCAGCACCCGCGGGGGGACTGGGGCCAACGTCCTGACTTTC. Protein sequence: CASTRGGTGANVLTF.